This TCR beta chain is drawn from a study of blood T cell repertoires in COVID-19. Using immunoSEQ multiplex PCR, the repertoire was profiled, and TCRdb retains in-frame clones only, with some absent. The data show some 300,000 clones, with around 90% seen just once and 1% held by the top ten. CDR3 length equals 11 residues. CDR1 and CDR2 from the germline V gene are SNHLY and FYNNEI. In regard to this clone: The junction departs from the called germline gene at one end, perhaps through a read error.

Cohort assignment relied on participant-reported clinical history. Two negative PCRs, clearance, or symptom resolution characterized the recovered Cohort 3 donors. Sequenced material: PBMCs or T cells enriched from blood (not recorded which). The sequence was collected from a woman aged 25 to 39 who had recovered from COVID-19. This chain joins TRBV2 and TRBJ1-2; weak D call: TRBD1 (5 bases). DNA for the CDR3: TGTGCCAGCAGGGAAGGGGCCGGCTACACCTTC. Residues: CASREGAGYTF.